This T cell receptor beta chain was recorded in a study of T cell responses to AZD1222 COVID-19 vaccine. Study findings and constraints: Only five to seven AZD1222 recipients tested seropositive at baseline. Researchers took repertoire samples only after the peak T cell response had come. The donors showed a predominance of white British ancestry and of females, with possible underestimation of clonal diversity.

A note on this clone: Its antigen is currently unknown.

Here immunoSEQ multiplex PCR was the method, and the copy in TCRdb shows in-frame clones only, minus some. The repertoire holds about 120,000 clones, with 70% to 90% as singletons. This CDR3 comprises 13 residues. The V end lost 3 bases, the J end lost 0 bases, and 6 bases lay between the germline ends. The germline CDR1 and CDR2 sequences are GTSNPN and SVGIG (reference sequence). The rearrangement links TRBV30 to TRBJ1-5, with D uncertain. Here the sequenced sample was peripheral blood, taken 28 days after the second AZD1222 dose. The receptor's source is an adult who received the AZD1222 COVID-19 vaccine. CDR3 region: CAWSGVSNQPQHF. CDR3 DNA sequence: TGTGCCTGGAGCGGGGTTAGCAATCAGCCCCAGCATTTT.